Sequencing of this TCR beta chain was carried out in a study of beta chain features in type 1 diabetes. Findings and caveats of the study: The naive, central memory and Treg TCRB repertoires showed an apparent similarity that was greater among patients than among healthy donors. TCRB CDR3 length was moderately but significantly reduced in all four CD4+ subsets of Type 1 diabetes patients. At VDJ recombination sites, type 1 diabetes patients had fewer insertions and more deleted nucleotides.

Per the germline V gene, CDR1 is ENHRY and CDR2 is SYGVKD. The CDR3 consists of 12 residues. The V end lost 11 bases, the J end lost 2 bases, and 11 bases lay between the germline ends. Every bit of the isolated RNA underwent reverse transcription, so sequencing read expressed TCRB transcripts. Naive, central memory and regulatory T cell samples produced a mean of roughly 3.9 million reads. The assay was immunoSEQ multiplex PCR, and TCRdb's table has in-frame clones only and misses some. Of about 740,000 clones listed, around 15% were seen once; the top ten hold 0.02% to 0.025%. This clone was seen many times. Antigen unknown.

The clonotype was recovered from a man aged 18 to 30 with type 1 diabetes. The sample was naive CD4+ T cells from blood. The rearrangement uses TRBV10-3 and TRBJ2-3, with D unclear. This chain's CDR3 is CACKGLTDTQYF. DNA for the CDR3: TGTGCCTGTAAGGGCCTCACAGATACGCAGTATTTT.